This TCR beta chain was recorded in a study of human T cells and chemical hapten exposure. For the library, individual cDNA molecules each received unique molecular identifiers. TCRdb reprocessed the RACE reads with MiXCR, giving one entry per CDR3 protein. The repertoire holds about 380,000 distinct CDR3 sequences, with 5.1% as singletons. In its sample, this clonotype was seen many times. This CDR3 spans 17 amino acids. Germline V gene data show CDR1 as MDHEN and CDR2 as SYDVKM. The V segment lost 2 bases and the J segment 3 bases; nucleotides outside the gene matches: 12. The time point was: pre-sensitization, week 0. Treatment noted: therapeutic diphenylcyclopropenone sensitization with weekly scalp DPC. The donor pool consisted of alopecia patients aged 18 to 70 years, considered suitable for DPC.

The TCR was taken from a woman between 50 and 59 years old with alopecia areata. Some clones in this sample may be carry-over from other donors' samples. The chain carries TRBV28 and TRBJ1-1, with 7 nucleotides matching TRBD1. The source material was whole blood, sampled in connection with sensitization to the hapten diphenylcyclopropenone (DPC). The CDR3 nucleotides are TGTGCCAGCAGTTTAAGGGCCCACAGGGGTAGGTACACTGAAGCTTTCTTT. Its protein is CASSLRAHRGRYTEAFF. Looking up the rest from reference TRBV28 and TRBJ1-1 gives the full variable domain: DVKVTQSSRYLVKRTGEKVFLECVQDMDHENMFWYRQDPGLGLRLIYFSYDVKMKEKGDIPEGYSVSREKKERFSLILESASTNQTSMYLCASSLRAHRGRYTEAFFGQGTRLTVV.